Below are 27 T cell receptor beta chains sequenced from a single sample in a study of T cell responses to AZD1222 COVID-19 vaccine. Sequenced by immunoSEQ multiplex PCR; TCRdb stores in-frame clones only, minus some. The sample has about 120,000 clones, less than 95% seen once. Sample: peripheral blood, taken on day 0 of AZD1222 vaccination. These receptors all stem from an adult in good health.

The V and J genes are TRBV5-4 and TRBJ2-7; D is possibly TRBD1 (6 bases). V lost 4 bases and J lost 2, with 19 bases in between. Germline assignment: CDR1 SGHNT and CDR2 YYREEE (reference sequence). This CDR3 is 16 amino acids long. The CDR3 region has the DNA TGTGCCAGCAGCCCCGCCCCAGGGGTCCTAGCCTACGAGCAGTACTTC. Translated: CASSPAPGVLAYEQYF.

The V gene is TRBV11-2, the J gene TRBJ1-2; 10 bases agree with TRBD1. Germline CDR1 reads SGHAT; CDR2 reads FQNNGV. V lost 1 base to trimming and J lost 8 bases; unmatched junction nucleotides: 13. The CDR3 extends over 17 amino acids. CDR3 sequence: CASSLAPAGDRGGGYTF. The CDR3 region has the DNA TGTGCCAGCAGCTTAGCCCCCGCCGGGGACAGGGGTGGGGGCTACACCTTC.

The chain carries TRBV18 and TRBJ2-7; no firm D call. CDR3 size: 12 residues. CDR1 and CDR2 from the germline V gene are KGHSH and LQKENI. Trimming cost V 3 bases and J 7 bases, with 10 bases left between them. This CDR3 reads CASSPGAPEQYF. In DNA, the CDR3 is TGTGCCAGCTCACCCGGTGCCCCGGAGCAGTACTTC.

The V and J genes are TRBV6-4 and TRBJ1-3; weak D call: TRBD1 (6 bases). The CDR3 covers 13 residues. CDR1 and CDR2 from the germline V gene are MRHNA and SNTAGT. The germline V and J ends were trimmed by 6 bases and 4 bases, with 10 bases remaining between them. CDR3 region: CASSLDSGNTIYF. CDR3 nucleotide sequence: TGTGCCAGCAGCTTGGACAGCGGAAACACCATATATTTT.

This chain connects TRBV9 to TRBJ2-7; a possible D gene is TRBD2 (5 bases). Germline V gene data show CDR1 as SGDLS and CDR2 as YYNGEE. The CDR3 covers 15 residues. V gave up 0 bases and J gave up 2 bases, with 12 bases separating them. DNA for the CDR3: TGTGCCAGCAGCGTAGATCCAGCGGCCCCCTACGAGCAGTACTTC. This sequence encodes CASSVDPAAPYEQYF.

The chain has TRBV11-2 and TRBJ2-5; TRBD1 agrees at 10 bases. The J segment lost 4 bases and the V segment lost 4 bases, leaving 6 bases of the junction unmatched. CDR1 is SGHAT, CDR2 FQNNGV, per germline. The CDR3 sequence is 15 residues long. The CDR3 region is CASSYDRGLVETQYF. As DNA, the CDR3 is TGTGCCAGCAGCTACGACAGGGGGCTTGTAGAGACCCAGTACTTC. Together with reference TRBV11-2 and TRBJ2-5, the CDR3 gives the full variable domain: EAGVAQSPRYKIIEKRQSVAFWCNPISGHATLYWYQQILGQGPKLLIQFQNNGVVDDSQLPKDRFSAERLKGVDSTLKIQPAKLEDSAVYLCASSYDRGLVETQYFGPGTRLLVL.

The chain employs TRBV19 and TRBJ1-2; D not resolved. The V gene's germline CDR1 is LNHDA and CDR2 SQIVND (reference sequence). Trimming shortened V by 7 bases and J by 6 bases, and 24 bases separated the two germline ends. This CDR3 is 16 amino acids long. The CDR3 loop reads CASTRWAEAVENGYTF. CDR3 bases: TGTGCCAGTACCCGCTGGGCGGAAGCTGTAGAAAATGGCTACACCTTC.

This chain joins TRBV7-8 and TRBJ1-5; TRBD1 matches 8 bases. The CDR3 is 18 residues long. CDR1 and CDR2 (germline): SGHVS, FQNEAQ. V dropped 5 bases and J dropped 0; count of bases not matched to a gene: 12. The CDR3 here is CASSLRQGLYHSNQPQHF. CDR3 DNA: TGTGCCAGCAGCCTTAGACAGGGGTTATACCATAGCAATCAGCCCCAGCATTTT.

J is TRBJ1-2 and V is TRBV3-1 (or the pseudogene TRBV3-2); a weak D match, TRBD1 (5 bases). Per germline, CDR1 LGHDT and CDR2 YNNKEL (reference sequence). The CDR3 has 14 amino acids. V lost 0 bases to trimming and J lost 8 bases, with 13 bases between them. The CDR3 spells CASSQERGHRGYTF. DNA of the CDR3: TGTGCCAGCAGCCAAGAACGGGGCCACCGGGGCTACACCTTC.

The rearrangement uses TRBV10-3 and TRBJ2-2; unclear D gene. The CDR3 sequence is 12 residues long. The V gene's germline CDR1 is ENHRY and CDR2 SYGVKD. Trimming took 6 bases from V and 2 from J, leaving 4 bases between them. The CDR3 protein is CAIRVNTGELFF. The CDR3 DNA reads TGTGCCATCAGGGTTAACACCGGGGAGCTGTTTTTT.

The CDR3 DNA reads as TGTGCCAGCTCACCTAGCCGGACTAGGATAACCTACGAGCAGTACTTC. Translation: CASSPSRTRITYEQYF. The chain carries TRBV18 and TRBJ2-7; 7 bases are shared with TRBD2. The germline CDR1 and CDR2 sequences are KGHSH and LQKENI. V lost 3 bases, J lost 2 bases, and 10 bases stayed unmatched. The CDR3 length is 16 residues.

CDR3 protein: CASSLRTTYEQYF. The CDR3 nucleotides are TGTGCCAGCAGTTTACGGACTACCTACGAGCAGTACTTC. The chain uses TRBV28 and TRBJ2-7, with D maybe TRBD2 (6 bases). Germline CDR1 MDHEN, CDR2 SYDVKM. V lost 2 bases and J lost 2, with 7 bases in between. CDR3 size: 13 residues.

The chain employs TRBV7-3 and TRBJ1-1; no definite D call. The CDR3 runs 15 residues. Germline CDR1 SGHTA, CDR2 FQGTGA. The ends were cut back, 4 bases at V and 5 bases at J, with 17 bases in the middle. The DNA for the CDR3 is TGTGCCAGCAGCTCTCCCCCCGGCATCGGGACTGAAGCTTTCTTT. Protein product: CASSSPPGIGTEAFF.

V usage is TRBV2 and J usage is TRBJ1-5, with 7 bases matching TRBD1. The CDR3 loop spans 15 amino acids. J gave up 3 bases and V 4 bases, and 6 bases lay outside the gene matches. The germline gives CDR1 SNHLY, CDR2 FYNNEI. The CDR3 protein is CASSGQGQNNQPQHF. The CDR3 nucleotides read TGTGCCAGCAGTGGCCAGGGACAGAACAATCAGCCCCAGCATTTT.

This sequence joins TRBV7-9 and TRBJ1-2; maybe TRBD1 (5 bases). CDR3 size: 15 residues. Trimming cost V 0 bases and J 1 base, with 9 bases left between them. Germline V lookup: CDR1 SEHNR, CDR2 FQNEAQ (reference sequence). CDR3 amino acids: CASSLAGRVNYGYTF. DNA of the CDR3: TGTGCCAGCAGCTTAGCGGGCAGGGTTAACTATGGCTACACCTTC.

The chain joins TRBV19 to TRBJ1-1; no reliable D call. V was trimmed by 6 bases and J by 2 bases, leaving 13 bases between them. Germline-derived CDR1 and CDR2 are LNHDA and SQIVND (reference sequence). This CDR3 contains 14 residues. The CDR3 bases are TGTGCCAGTAGGATTGGAGGTGGTAACACTGAAGCTTTCTTT. Translated, it gives CASRIGGGNTEAFF. Based on the CDR3 plus reference TRBV19 and TRBJ1-1, the full variable domain is DGGITQSPKYLFRKEGQNVTLSCEQNLNHDAMYWYRQDPGQGLRLIYYSQIVNDFQKGDIAEGYSVSREKKESFPLTVTSAQKNPTAFYLCASRIGGGNTEAFFGQGTRLTVV.

The chain is built from TRBV19 and TRBJ2-7; tentative D call: TRBD2 (6 bases). Trimming removed 7 bases from V and 5 bases from J, with 18 bases in between. Germline V CDR1 and CDR2: LNHDA, SQIVND (reference sequence). The CDR3 totals 14 residues. For the CDR3, the DNA is TGTGCCAGTAACCCGGGAGTGGAATGGGACGAGCAGTACTTC. Protein product: CASNPGVEWDEQYF.

The gene calls are TRBV3-1 (or the pseudogene TRBV3-2) and TRBJ1-3, with D possibly TRBD1 on 6 matching bases. Germline V gene sequence: CDR1 LGHDT, CDR2 YNNKEL (reference sequence). There are 15 residues in the CDR3. V lost 3 bases and J 0 bases, leaving 9 bases between the germline ends. The CDR3 sequence: CASSQTGHSGNTIYF. In DNA, the CDR3 is TGTGCCAGCAGCCAGACAGGACACTCTGGAAACACCATATATTTT.

The V call is TRBV12-3 or TRBV12-4, the J call TRBJ1-4, with D uncertain. The CDR3 is 12 amino acids. The V end lost 10 bases, the J end lost 8 bases, and 14 bases lay between the germline ends. The CDR3 coding sequence is TGTGCCACCGAGGGAGATGGGGAAAAACTGTTTTTT. Translation: CATEGDGEKLFF.

CDR3 nucleotides: TGTGCCAGCAGCTATTCCCTCATTGGGGACATTCAGTACTTC. It is translated as CASSYSLIGDIQYF. The chain carries TRBV27 and TRBJ2-4; D not certain. Trimming pared 6 bases from V and 8 bases from J, leaving 17 bases between. The CDR3 loop spans 14 amino acids. The V gene's germline CDR1 is MNHEY and CDR2 SMNVEV (reference sequence).

The chain employs TRBV27 and TRBJ1-1, with 7 bases matching TRBD1. With 2 bases clipped from V and 4 bases from J, the junction kept 4 bases outside the gene matches. This CDR3 contains 14 residues. Germline lookup yields CDR1 MNHEY and CDR2 SMNVEV (reference sequence). CDR3 sequence: CASSLMTGSTEAFF. The CDR3 DNA reads as TGTGCCAGCAGTTTAATGACAGGGAGCACTGAAGCTTTCTTT.

This chain uses TRBV30 with TRBJ1-6, with no clear D. The CDR3 loop spans 13 amino acids. Germline values: CDR1 GTSNPN, CDR2 SVGIG (reference sequence). Trimming left V 1 base short and J 7 bases short, with 8 bases between. The CDR3 coding sequence is TGTGCCTGGAGTGGGGCATTCAATTCACCCCTCCACTTT. Encoded protein: CAWSGAFNSPLHF.

CDR3 sequence reads: CASSLAGIEANYGYTF. The CDR3 DNA reads TGTGCCAGCAGCTTAGCGGGTATTGAAGCTAACTATGGCTACACCTTC. This chain joins TRBV7-8 and TRBJ1-2; unclear D gene. The CDR3 has 16 amino acids. Per the germline V gene, CDR1 is SGHVS and CDR2 is FQNEAQ. Trimming took off 0 bases at V and 0 bases at J, with 11 bases between the two ends. The full variable domain, completed using reference TRBV7-8 and TRBJ1-2, is GAGVSQSPRYKVAKRGQDVALRCDPISGHVSLFWYQQALGQGPEFLTYFQNEAQLDKSGLPSDRFFAERPEGSVSTLKIQRTQQEDSAVYLCASSLAGIEANYGYTFGSGTRLTVV.

This rearrangement joins TRBV7-2 to TRBJ2-1; 8 bases agree with TRBD2. Trimming removed 6 bases from V and 10 bases from J; junction bases left unmatched: 8. CDR1 is SGHTA and CDR2 is FQGNSA in the germline V gene. This CDR3 is built from 13 residues. CDR3 coding DNA: TGTGCCAGCAGTGGGACTAGAGTAGGGGAGCAGTTCTTC. This sequence encodes CASSGTRVGEQFF.

Details on this clone: Other DNA sequences of this sample code for an identical CDR3. The chain links TRBV18 to TRBJ1-4; no clear D. This CDR3 is built from 11 residues. The germline V gene encodes CDR1 KGHSH and CDR2 LQKENI. The germline V and J ends were trimmed by 2 bases and 8 bases, with 3 bases remaining between them. The CDR3: CASSPGEKLFF. As DNA, the CDR3 is TGTGCCAGCTCACCAGGCGAAAAACTGTTTTTT.

This clone turned up a few times. The chain joins TRBV5-1 to TRBJ1-4; D call uncertain. The germline V gene encodes CDR1 SGHRS and CDR2 YFSETQ. V shed 3 bases and J shed 3 bases, with 12 bases lying between them. There are 15 residues in the CDR3. This CDR3 reads CASSSRVGANEKLFF. DNA for the CDR3: TGCGCCAGCAGCTCAAGGGTTGGGGCTAATGAAAAACTGTTTTTT.

This chain uses TRBV28 with TRBJ2-4; D is uncertain. The V and J ends lost 3 bases and 1 base respectively, with 7 bases between them. Per germline, CDR1 MDHEN and CDR2 SYDVKM. The CDR3 loop spans 14 amino acids. CDR3 region: CASSFGGAKNIQYF. CDR3 in DNA: TGTGCCAGCAGTTTCGGTGGGGCCAAAAACATTCAGTACTTC.